This T cell receptor (beta chain) was retrieved from a study of human T cells and chemical hapten exposure. Study as a whole: Upper inner arm skin measuring approximately 2 cm by approximately 2 cm received 2% DPC for sensitization.

The time point: patch test 1, 2 weeks after DPC sensitization. Treatment indicated: therapeutic diphenylcyclopropenone sensitization with weekly scalp DPC. The V gene's germline CDR1 is SGHRS and CDR2 YFSETQ. The CDR3 spans 18 residues. Trimming pared 3 bases from V and 3 bases from J, leaving 24 bases between. MiXCR, run by TCRdb on the RACE reads, gives a single entry per CDR3 protein. The profile shows 300,000 to 400,000 distinct CDR3 sequences, roughly 6.9% of them singletons. The sequence came from a young woman with alopecia areata. Some clones in this sample may be carry-over from other donors' samples. The material sequenced was whole blood, taken in connection with sensitization to the hapten diphenylcyclopropenone (DPC). This rearrangement joins TRBV5-1 to TRBJ2-5; a possible D gene is TRBD1 (6 bases). The CDR3, as DNA: TGCGCCAGCAGCTGGGGCTTACGAAACAGGGTTTCTAAAGAGACCCAGTACTTC. Its protein product is CASSWGLRNRVSKETQYF.